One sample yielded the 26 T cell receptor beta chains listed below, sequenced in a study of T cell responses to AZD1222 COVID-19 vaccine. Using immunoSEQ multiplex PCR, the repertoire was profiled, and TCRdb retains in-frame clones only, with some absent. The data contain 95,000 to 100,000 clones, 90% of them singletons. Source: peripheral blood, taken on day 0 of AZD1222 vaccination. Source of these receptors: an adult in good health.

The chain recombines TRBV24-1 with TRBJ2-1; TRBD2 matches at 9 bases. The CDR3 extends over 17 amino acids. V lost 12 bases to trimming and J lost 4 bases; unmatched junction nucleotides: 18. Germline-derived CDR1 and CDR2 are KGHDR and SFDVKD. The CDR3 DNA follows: TGTGCCTCCAAGAACGGGAGACTAGCGGTGAAATACAATGAGCAGTTCTTC. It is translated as CASKNGRLAVKYNEQFF.

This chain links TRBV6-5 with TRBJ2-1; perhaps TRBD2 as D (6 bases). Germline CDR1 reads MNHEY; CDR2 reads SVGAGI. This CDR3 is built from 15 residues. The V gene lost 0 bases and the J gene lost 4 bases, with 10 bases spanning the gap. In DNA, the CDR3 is TGTGCCAGCAGTTACTCTCTAGCGCGATACAATGAGCAGTTCTTC. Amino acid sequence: CASSYSLARYNEQFF.

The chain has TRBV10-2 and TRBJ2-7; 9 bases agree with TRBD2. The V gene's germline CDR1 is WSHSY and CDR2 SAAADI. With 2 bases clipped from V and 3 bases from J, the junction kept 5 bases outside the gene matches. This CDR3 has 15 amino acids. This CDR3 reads CASSEILAGIYEQYF. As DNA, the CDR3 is TGCGCCAGCAGTGAGATCCTAGCGGGGATCTACGAGCAGTACTTC.

In nucleotides, the CDR3 is TGTGCCAGCACCGGGACAGGGGACGGCTACACCTTC. Amino acids: CASTGTGDGYTF. The chain links TRBV5-4 to TRBJ1-2; 10 bases match TRBD1. The CDR3 consists of 12 residues. V dropped 6 bases and J dropped 8; count of bases not matched to a gene: 4. Germline values: CDR1 SGHNT, CDR2 YYREEE (reference sequence).

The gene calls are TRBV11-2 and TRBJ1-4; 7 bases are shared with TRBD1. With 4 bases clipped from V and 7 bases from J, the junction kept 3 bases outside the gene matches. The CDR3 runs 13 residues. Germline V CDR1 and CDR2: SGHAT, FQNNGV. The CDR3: CASSSGQVEKLFF. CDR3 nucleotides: TGTGCCAGCAGCTCAGGACAGGTTGAAAAACTGTTTTTT.

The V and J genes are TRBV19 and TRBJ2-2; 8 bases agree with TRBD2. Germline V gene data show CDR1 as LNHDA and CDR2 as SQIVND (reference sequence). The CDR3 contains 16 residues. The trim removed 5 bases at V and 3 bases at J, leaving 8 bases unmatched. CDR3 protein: CASSQGARGDTGELFF. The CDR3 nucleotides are TGTGCCAGTAGTCAAGGAGCGCGGGGGGACACCGGGGAGCTGTTTTTT.

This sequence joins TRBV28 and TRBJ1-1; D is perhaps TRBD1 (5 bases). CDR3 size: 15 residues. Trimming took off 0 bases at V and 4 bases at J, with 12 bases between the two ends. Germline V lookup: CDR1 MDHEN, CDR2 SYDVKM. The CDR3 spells CASSLWQIGGTEAFF. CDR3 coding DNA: TGTGCCAGCAGTTTATGGCAGATCGGGGGCACTGAAGCTTTCTTT.

The CDR3 loop is CASSLVTNTGELFF. The CDR3 DNA follows: TGCGCCAGCAGCTTGGTCACGAACACCGGGGAGCTGTTTTTT. The V call is TRBV5-1, the J call TRBJ2-2; D unresolved. From germline, CDR1 is SGHRS and CDR2 YFSETQ. The CDR3 covers 14 residues. V lost 0 bases and J 0 bases, leaving 3 bases between the germline ends.

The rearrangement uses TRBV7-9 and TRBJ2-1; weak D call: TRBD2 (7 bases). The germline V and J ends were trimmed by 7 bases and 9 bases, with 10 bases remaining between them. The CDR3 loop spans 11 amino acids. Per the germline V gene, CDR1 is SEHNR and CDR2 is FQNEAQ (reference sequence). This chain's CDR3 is CASTGGTEQFF. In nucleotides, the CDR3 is TGTGCCAGCACGGGGGGCACTGAGCAGTTCTTC.

The CDR3 loop reads CASSLAGEDIQYF. The CDR3 DNA follows: TGTGCCAGCAGCTTAGCGGGGGAGGACATTCAGTACTTC. The J gene is TRBJ2-4, the V gene TRBV7-2; possibly TRBD2 for D (6 bases). V gave up 0 bases and J gave up 8 bases, with 8 bases separating them. CDR1 and CDR2 (germline): SGHTA, FQGNSA. CDR3 size: 13 residues.

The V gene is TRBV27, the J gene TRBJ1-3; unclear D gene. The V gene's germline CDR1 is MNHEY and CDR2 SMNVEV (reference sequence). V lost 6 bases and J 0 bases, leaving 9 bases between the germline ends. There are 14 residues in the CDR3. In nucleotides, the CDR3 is TGTGCCAGCAGCTCCGCCTCCTCTGGAAACACCATATATTTT. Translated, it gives CASSSASSGNTIYF.

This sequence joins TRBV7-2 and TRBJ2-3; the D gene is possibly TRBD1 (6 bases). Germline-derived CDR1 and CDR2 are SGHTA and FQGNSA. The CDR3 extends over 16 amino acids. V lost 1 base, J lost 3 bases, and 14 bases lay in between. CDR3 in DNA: TGTGCCAGCAGCTTAGGCTCAGGGGCCTTGACAGATACGCAGTATTTT. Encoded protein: CASSLGSGALTDTQYF. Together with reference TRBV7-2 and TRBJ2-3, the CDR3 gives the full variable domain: GAGVSQSPSNKVTEKGKDVELRCDPISGHTALYWYRQSLGQGLEFLIYFQGNSAPDKSGLPSDRFSAERTGGSVSTLTIQRTQQEDSAVYLCASSLGSGALTDTQYFGPGTRLTVL.

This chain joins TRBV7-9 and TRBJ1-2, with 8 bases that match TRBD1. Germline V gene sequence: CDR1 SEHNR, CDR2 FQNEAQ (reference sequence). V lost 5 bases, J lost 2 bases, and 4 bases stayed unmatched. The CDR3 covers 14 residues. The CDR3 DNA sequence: TGTGCCAGCAGCCTGGCAGGGGGCAACTATGGCTACACCTTC. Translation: CASSLAGGNYGYTF.

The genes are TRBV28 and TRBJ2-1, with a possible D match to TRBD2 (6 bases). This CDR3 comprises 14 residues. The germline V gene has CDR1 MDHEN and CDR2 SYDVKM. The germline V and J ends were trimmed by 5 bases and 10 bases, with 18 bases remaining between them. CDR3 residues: CASSIPEKGGEQFF. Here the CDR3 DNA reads TGTGCCAGCAGTATCCCCGAGAAGGGAGGCGAGCAGTTCTTC.

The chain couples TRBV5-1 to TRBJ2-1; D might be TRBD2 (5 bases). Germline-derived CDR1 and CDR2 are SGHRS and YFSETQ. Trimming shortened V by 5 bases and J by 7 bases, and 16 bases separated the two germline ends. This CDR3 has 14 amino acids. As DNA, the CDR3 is TGCGCCAGCAGTTCGGGGTCCCGTATGAATGAGCAGTTCTTC. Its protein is CASSSGSRMNEQFF.

DNA of the CDR3: TGCGCCAGCAGCTTGGGACCCAGCGGGGTAGAGCGGGCCAAAAACATTCAGTACTTC. Protein sequence: CASSLGPSGVERAKNIQYF. The chain employs TRBV5-1 and TRBJ2-4; 7 bases agree with TRBD2. CDR1 SGHRS and CDR2 YFSETQ come from the germline V gene. The CDR3 is 19 amino acids. The ends lost 0 bases at V and 1 base at J; junction bases unmatched: 13.

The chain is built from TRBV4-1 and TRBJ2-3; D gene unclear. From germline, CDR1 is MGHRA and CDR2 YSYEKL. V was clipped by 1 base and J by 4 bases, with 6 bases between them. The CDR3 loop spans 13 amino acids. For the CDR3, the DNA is TGCGCCAGCAGCCAAGCGGGCGCAGATACGCAGTATTTT. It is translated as CASSQAGADTQYF.

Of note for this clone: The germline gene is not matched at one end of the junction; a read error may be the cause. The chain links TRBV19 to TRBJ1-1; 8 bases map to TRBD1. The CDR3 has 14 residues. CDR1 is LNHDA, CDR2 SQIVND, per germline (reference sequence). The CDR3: CASSTYQGAGEAFF. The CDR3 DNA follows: TGTGCCAGCAGTACCTATCAGGGGGCGGGTGAAGCTTTCTTT.

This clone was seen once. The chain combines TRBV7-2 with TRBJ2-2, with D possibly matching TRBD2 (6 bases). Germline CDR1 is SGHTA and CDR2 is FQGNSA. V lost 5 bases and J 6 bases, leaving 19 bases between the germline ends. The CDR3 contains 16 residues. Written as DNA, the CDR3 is TGTGCCAGCAGCAACCACTGGGGATCGGGGGCCGGGGAGCTGTTTTTT. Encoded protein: CASSNHWGSGAGELFF.

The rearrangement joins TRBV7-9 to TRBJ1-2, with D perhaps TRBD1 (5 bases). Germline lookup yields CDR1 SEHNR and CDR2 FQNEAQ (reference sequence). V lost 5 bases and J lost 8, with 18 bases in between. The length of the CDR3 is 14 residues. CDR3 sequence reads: CASSPGGVSSGYTF. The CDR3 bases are TGTGCCAGCAGCCCTGGGGGGGTTAGCAGCGGCTACACCTTC. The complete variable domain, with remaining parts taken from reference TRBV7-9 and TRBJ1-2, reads DTGVSQNPRHKITKRGQNVTFRCDPISEHNRLYWYRQTLGQGPEFLTYFQNEAQLEKSRLLSDRFSAERPKGSFSTLEIQRTEQGDSAMYLCASSPGGVSSGYTFGSGTRLTVV.

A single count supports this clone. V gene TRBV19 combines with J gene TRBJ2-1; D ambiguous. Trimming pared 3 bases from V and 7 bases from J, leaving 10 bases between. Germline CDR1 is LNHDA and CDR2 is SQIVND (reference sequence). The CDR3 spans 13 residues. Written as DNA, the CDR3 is TGTGCCAGTAGTATTTGGGCTGGGAATGAGCAGTTCTTC. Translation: CASSIWAGNEQFF. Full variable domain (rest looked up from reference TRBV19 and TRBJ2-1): DGGITQSPKYLFRKEGQNVTLSCEQNLNHDAMYWYRQDPGQGLRLIYYSQIVNDFQKGDIAEGYSVSREKKESFPLTVTSAQKNPTAFYLCASSIWAGNEQFFGPGTRLTVL.

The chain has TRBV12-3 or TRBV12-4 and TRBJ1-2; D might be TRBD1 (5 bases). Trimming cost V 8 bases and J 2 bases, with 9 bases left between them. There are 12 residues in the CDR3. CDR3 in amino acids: CASGGVNYGYTF. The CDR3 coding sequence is TGTGCCAGCGGGGGAGTGAACTATGGCTACACCTTC.

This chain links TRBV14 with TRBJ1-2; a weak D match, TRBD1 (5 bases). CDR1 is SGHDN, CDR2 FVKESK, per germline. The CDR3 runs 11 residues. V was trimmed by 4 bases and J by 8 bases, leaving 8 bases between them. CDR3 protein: CASSPGRGYTF. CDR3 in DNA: TGTGCCAGCAGCCCGGGGCGGGGCTACACCTTC.

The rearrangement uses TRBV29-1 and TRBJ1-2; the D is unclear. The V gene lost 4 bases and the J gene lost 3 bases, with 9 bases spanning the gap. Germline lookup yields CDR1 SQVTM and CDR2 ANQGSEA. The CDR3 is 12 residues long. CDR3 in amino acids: CSVVEGDYGYTF. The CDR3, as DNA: TGCAGCGTTGTTGAGGGTGACTATGGCTACACCTTC.

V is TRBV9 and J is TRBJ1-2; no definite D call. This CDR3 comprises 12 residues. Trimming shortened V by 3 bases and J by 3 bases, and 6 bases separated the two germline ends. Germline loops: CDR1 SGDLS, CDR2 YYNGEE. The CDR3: CASSGGYYGYTF. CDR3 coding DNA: TGTGCCAGCAGCGGGGGTTACTATGGCTACACCTTC.

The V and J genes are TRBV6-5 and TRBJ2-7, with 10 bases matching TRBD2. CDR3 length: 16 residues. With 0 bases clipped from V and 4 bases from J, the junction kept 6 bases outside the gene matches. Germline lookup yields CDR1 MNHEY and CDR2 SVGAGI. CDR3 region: CASSYSPAGGVYEQYF. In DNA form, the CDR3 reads TGTGCCAGCAGTTACTCACCAGCGGGGGGGGTGTACGAGCAGTACTTC.